One and the same sample provided the 10 T cell receptor beta chains below, sequenced in a study of identical twins. TCRdb re-analysed the 5' RACE reads in MiXCR, keeping a single row per CDR3 protein. Found here are a few hundred thousand distinct CDR3 sequences, 6.5% of them singletons; the top ten hold approximately 14%. These same records also appear under a second study, on T cells expressing NK-cell markers.

Sequencing was performed on CD8+ T cells sorted from blood. The source of these receptors is a woman in her late teens or twenties in good health.

The table lists this clonotype with a few counts. This rearrangement joins TRBV6-2 or TRBV6-3 to TRBJ2-5, with D uncertain. The germline CDR1 and CDR2 sequences are MNHEY and SVGEGT. The V gene lost 1 base and the J gene lost 5 bases, with 5 bases spanning the gap. The CDR3 length is 12 residues. The CDR3 bases are TGTGCCAGCAGTTACTTTGAGGAGACCCAGTACTTC. It yields the protein CASSYFEETQYF.

The V call is TRBV19, the J call TRBJ1-1, with D hard to call. V was trimmed by 1 base and J by 0 bases, leaving 9 bases between them. Germline V gene data show CDR1 as LNHDA and CDR2 as SQIVND (reference sequence). The CDR3 totals 15 residues. Here the CDR3 reads CASSIAQAMNTEAFF. For the CDR3, the DNA is TGTGCCAGTAGTATAGCCCAGGCAATGAACACTGAAGCTTTCTTT.

The table lists this clonotype with many counts. The chain combines TRBV15 with TRBJ2-7, with D perhaps TRBD2 (6 bases). Germline V gene sequence: CDR1 LNHNV, CDR2 YYDKDF (reference sequence). V dropped 0 bases and J dropped 6 bases, with 15 bases sitting between them. CDR3 size: 15 residues. The CDR3 reads CATSRDTAGVIEQYF. The CDR3 DNA sequence: TGTGCCACCAGCAGAGATACAGCGGGCGTTATCGAGCAGTACTTC.

This clonotype was counted between two and nine times. The chain carries TRBV11-2 and TRBJ2-2, with D possibly TRBD2 on 5 matching bases. Germline V gives CDR1 SGHAT, CDR2 FQNNGV. This CDR3 comprises 14 residues. V was shortened by 3 bases and J by 6 bases, with 11 bases between the two germline ends. The CDR3: CASSFFSDSGELFF. CDR3 bases: TGTGCCAGCAGCTTTTTTTCGGACTCCGGGGAGCTGTTTTTT.

This clonotype was observed many times. J is TRBJ2-2 and V is TRBV11-3; D is possibly TRBD2 (6 bases). The CDR3 totals 14 residues. V was clipped by 1 base and J by 5 bases, with 8 bases between them. From germline, CDR1 is SGHNT and CDR2 YENEEA. CDR3 amino acids: CASSLARGTGELFF. The CDR3 DNA reads as TGTGCCAGCAGCTTAGCCCGGGGGACCGGGGAGCTGTTTTTT.

J is TRBJ1-1 and V is TRBV7-9, with unresolved D. V was cut by 4 bases and J by 12 bases, with 12 bases left in between. CDR3 size: 11 residues. CDR1 SEHNR and CDR2 FQNEAQ come from the germline V gene (reference sequence). The CDR3 DNA follows: TGTGCCAGCAGCTATGGGGTGGTGACTTTCTTT. This encodes CASSYGVVTFF. The complete variable domain, with remaining parts taken from reference TRBV7-9 and TRBJ1-1, reads DTGVSQNPRHKITKRGQNVTFRCDPISEHNRLYWYRQTLGQGPEFLTYFQNEAQLEKSRLLSDRFSAERPKGSFSTLEIQRTEQGDSAMYLCASSYGVVTFFGQGTRLTVV.

J is TRBJ2-6 and V is TRBV6-1; D perhaps matches TRBD2 (7 bases). Trimming removed 6 bases from V and 0 bases from J, with 15 bases in between. The CDR3 has 17 residues. Looked up from germline, CDR1 is MNHNS and CDR2 is SASEGT. DNA of the CDR3: TGTGCCAGCAGCCCCGGGGGGCTGAGCTCTGGGGCCAACGTCCTGACTTTC. Amino acids: CASSPGGLSSGANVLTF.

This clonotype was found a few times. J is TRBJ2-7 and V is TRBV15; D gene uncertain. This CDR3 has 12 amino acids. V lost 5 bases and J lost 2, with 7 bases in between. The germline CDR1 and CDR2 sequences are LNHNV and YYDKDF (reference sequence). The CDR3 sequence: CATSDDPYEQYF. Here the CDR3 DNA reads TGTGCCACCAGCGACGACCCCTACGAGCAGTACTTC.

This clonotype was found a few times. J is TRBJ2-1 and V is TRBV14; 8 bases line up with TRBD2. V was clipped by 4 bases and J by 6 bases; unmatched bases: 5. This CDR3 is 14 amino acids long. Germline V gene sequence: CDR1 SGHDN, CDR2 FVKESK. The CDR3 reads CASSLSSGFNEQFF. Written as DNA, the CDR3 is TGTGCCAGCAGCCTTTCTAGCGGGTTCAATGAGCAGTTCTTC.

This clonotype was detected only a few times. The chain couples TRBV2 to TRBJ1-1; D uncertain. V gave up 10 bases and J gave up 1 base, with 13 bases separating them. The CDR3 sequence is 13 residues long. CDR1 and CDR2 (germline): SNHLY, FYNNEI. CDR3 amino acids: CATVPGRNTEAFF. The CDR3 nucleotides are TGTGCCACCGTACCCGGGAGGAACACTGAAGCTTTCTTT. The entire variable domain, with the rest obtained from reference TRBV2 and TRBJ1-1, is as follows: EPEVTQTPSHQVTQMGQEVILRCVPISNHLYFYWYRQILGQKVEFLVSFYNNEISEKSEIFDDQFSVERPDGSNFTLKIRSTKLEDSAMYFCATVPGRNTEAFFGQGTRLTVV.